This T cell receptor (beta chain) derives from a study of blood T cell repertoires in COVID-19. Turning to the study itself: The United States, Italy and Spain supplied acute and convalescent COVID-19 samples. T cells, B-cell-depleted T cells, or PBMCs supplied cDNA or gDNA.

CDR1 and CDR2 (germline): SGHRS, YFSETQ. Trimming at V came to 6 bases and at J to 5 bases, leaving 6 bases not matched to a gene. The CDR3 has 14 residues. Clones were read by immunoSEQ multiplex PCR, and TCRdb kept only the in-frame ones, dropping some. The sample yields under 200,000 clones, more than 70% seen once. Material: peripheral blood. The TCR sequence derives from a man aged 40-50 years with active or convalescent COVID-19. The V call is TRBV5-1, the J call TRBJ2-3; the match to TRBD2 covers 10 bases. The CDR3, as DNA: TGCGCCAGCACCCAGCGGGGGGGCCTAGATACGCAGTATTTT. Its translation: CASTQRGGLDTQYF.